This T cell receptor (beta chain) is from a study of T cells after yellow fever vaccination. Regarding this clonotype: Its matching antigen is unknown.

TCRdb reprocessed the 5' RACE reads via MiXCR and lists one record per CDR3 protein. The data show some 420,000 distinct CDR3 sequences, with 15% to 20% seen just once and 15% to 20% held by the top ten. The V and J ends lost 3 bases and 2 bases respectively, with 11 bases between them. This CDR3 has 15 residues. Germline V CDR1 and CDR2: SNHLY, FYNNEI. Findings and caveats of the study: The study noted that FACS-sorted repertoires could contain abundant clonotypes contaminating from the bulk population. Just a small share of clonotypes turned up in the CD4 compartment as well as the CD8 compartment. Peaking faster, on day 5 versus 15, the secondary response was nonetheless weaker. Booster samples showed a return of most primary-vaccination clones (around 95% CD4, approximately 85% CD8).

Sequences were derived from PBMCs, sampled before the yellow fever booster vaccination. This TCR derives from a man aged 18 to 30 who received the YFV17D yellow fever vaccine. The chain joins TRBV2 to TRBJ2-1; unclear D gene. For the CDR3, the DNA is TGTGCCAGCAGTGAGAGAGGCACAACCTACAATGAGCAGTTCTTC. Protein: CASSERGTTYNEQFF.